These 15 T cell receptor beta chains were all obtained from the same sample, sequenced in a study of shared clonotypes between healthy human individuals. Clones were read by immunoSEQ multiplex PCR, and TCRdb kept only the in-frame ones, dropping some. This repertoire shows millions of clones, roughly 92% found once; its top ten account for roughly 0.14%. Sequenced sample: naive CD4+ T cells sorted from blood. The subset: CD45RA+ positively selected. These TCRs come from a young man in good health.

This clone came up a few times. V is TRBV20-1 and J is TRBJ1-1; D is undetermined. This CDR3 has 8 amino acids. Germline CDR1 DFQATT, CDR2 SNEGSKA (reference sequence). The DNA for the CDR3 is TGCAAGAGCACTGAAGCTTTCTTT. Translating it yields CKSTEAFF.

The chain employs TRBV18 and TRBJ1-5; 9 bases agree with TRBD1. The CDR3 is 15 amino acids. In germline, CDR1 is KGHSH, CDR2 LQKENI. Unmatched junction bases numbered 10, after V lost 6 bases and J lost 7 bases. CDR3 DNA sequence: TGTGCCAGCTCTTCCGGGACAGGGAGTTGGCAGCCCCAGCATTTT. Its translation: CASSSGTGSWQPQHF.

This clone has just one count. The gene calls are TRBV15 and TRBJ2-1, with 8 bases that match TRBD2. Trimming at V came to 7 bases and at J to 4 bases, leaving 12 bases not matched to a gene. This CDR3 has 16 amino acids. Germline CDR1 LNHNV, CDR2 YYDKDF (reference sequence). The CDR3 is CATKNPSGSQYNEQFF. The CDR3 DNA reads TGTGCCACCAAAAACCCAAGCGGGAGCCAATACAATGAGCAGTTCTTC.

V gene TRBV5-1 combines with J gene TRBJ1-3; 8 bases are a match to TRBD1. The junction had 3 bases not matched to a gene; V was cut back by 2 bases and J by 5 bases. The germline V gene has CDR1 SGHRS and CDR2 YFSETQ. CDR3 length: 14 residues. The CDR3: CASSFDRGRNTIYF. CDR3 sequence (DNA): TGCGCCAGCAGCTTTGACAGGGGACGAAACACCATATATTTT.

The chain uses TRBV11-1 and TRBJ2-1; 11 bases fit TRBD2. CDR1 and CDR2 from the germline V gene are SGHAT and FQDESV (reference sequence). This CDR3 contains 15 residues. Losses at the gene ends were 6 bases for V and 2 bases for J; bases not matched to a gene: 3. CDR3 protein: CASRRSGGAYNEQFF. In DNA form, the CDR3 reads TGTGCCAGCAGACGTAGCGGGGGGGCCTACAATGAGCAGTTCTTC.

The chain combines TRBV10-3 with TRBJ2-5; possible D gene TRBD2, 6 bases. There are 12 residues in the CDR3. CDR1 and CDR2 (germline): ENHRY, SYGVKD. V was trimmed by 10 bases and J by 0 bases, leaving 9 bases between them. For the CDR3, the DNA is TGTGCCACCGGGACTCACCAAGAGACCCAGTACTTC. Its translation is CATGTHQETQYF.

The genes are TRBV18 and TRBJ1-1; D perhaps matches TRBD1 (5 bases). This CDR3 contains 13 residues. CDR1 and CDR2 from the germline V gene are KGHSH and LQKENI. With 4 bases removed from V and 3 bases from J, the gap between germline ends came to 9 bases. The CDR3 is CASSQGFDTEAFF. CDR3 DNA: TGTGCCAGCTCACAGGGGTTTGACACTGAAGCTTTCTTT. Full variable domain (rest looked up from reference TRBV18 and TRBJ1-1): NAGVMQNPRHLVRRRGQEARLRCSPMKGHSHVYWYRQLPEEGLKFMVYLQKENIIDESGMPKERFSAEFPKEGPSILRIQQVVRGDSAAYFCASSQGFDTEAFFGQGTRLTVV.

The V call is TRBV7-9, the J call TRBJ2-1; 7 bases are shared with TRBD1. Germline CDR1 reads SEHNR; CDR2 reads FQNEAQ (reference sequence). J lost 5 bases, V lost 8 bases, and 6 bases had no gene match. The CDR3 totals 13 residues. The CDR3 DNA sequence: TGTGCCAGCGGATTGACAGGGAACAATGAGCAGTTCTTC. This codes for CASGLTGNNEQFF.

This chain connects TRBV6-1 to TRBJ2-3; D gene uncertain. Per the germline V gene, CDR1 is MNHNS and CDR2 is SASEGT. The CDR3 runs to 13 residues. The V end lost 3 bases, the J end lost 5 bases, and 9 bases lay between the germline ends. CDR3 bases: TGTGCCAGCAGTGACGAGTATGGAGATACGCAGTATTTT. It translates to CASSDEYGDTQYF.

This clone has a single count. The chain is built from TRBV30 and TRBJ2-7, with D uncertain. Trimming shortened V by 1 base and J by 2 bases, and 9 bases separated the two germline ends. CDR3 size: 13 residues. Per germline, CDR1 GTSNPN and CDR2 SVGIG (reference sequence). CDR3 amino acids: CAWSGVGPYEQYF. The CDR3 nucleotides are TGTGCCTGGAGTGGGGTCGGGCCCTACGAGCAGTACTTC.

As for this clone: This same CDR3 is encoded by further DNA sequences in the sample. The chain couples TRBV30 to TRBJ2-6, with D hard to call. CDR3 size: 12 residues. Germline V gene lookup returns CDR1 GTSNPN and CDR2 SVGIG (reference sequence). V was shortened by 3 bases and J by 4 bases, with 4 bases between the two germline ends. CDR3 residues: CAWSPGANVLTF. CDR3 in DNA: TGTGCCTGGAGCCCAGGGGCCAACGTCCTGACTTTC.

The V gene is TRBV10-3, the J gene TRBJ1-2, with D tentatively TRBD1 (5 bases). The germline gives CDR1 ENHRY, CDR2 SYGVKD. V shed 8 bases and J shed 12 bases, with 28 bases lying between them. The CDR3 is made up of 15 amino acids. CDR3 residues: CAIYTLRDGLKGNTF. In DNA, the CDR3 is TGTGCCATCTACACCCTCCGGGACGGCCTGAAAGGGAACACCTTC.

The chain carries TRBV19 and TRBJ2-7; D not resolved. This CDR3 region has 13 residues. Germline assignment: CDR1 LNHDA and CDR2 SQIVND (reference sequence). The ends were cut back, 2 bases at V and 1 base at J, with 6 bases in the middle. CDR3 DNA: TGTGCCAGTAGTATACAGAGGTCCTACGAGCAGTACTTC. Encoded protein: CASSIQRSYEQYF.

The gene calls are TRBV5-1 and TRBJ1-5; maybe TRBD1 (5 bases). Trimming removed 4 bases from V and 6 bases from J, with 17 bases in between. The CDR3 consists of 15 residues. Germline V CDR1 and CDR2: SGHRS, YFSETQ. The CDR3 loop reads CASSVAGGEGQPQHF. DNA for the CDR3: TGCGCCAGCAGCGTGGCCGGGGGGGAAGGTCAGCCCCAGCATTTT.

This clone was recorded once. V usage is TRBV7-8 and J usage is TRBJ1-1; D gene unclear. The germline gives CDR1 SGHVS, CDR2 FQNEAQ. CDR3 length: 16 amino acids. Trimming took off 5 bases at V and 8 bases at J, with 24 bases between the two ends. In DNA form, the CDR3 reads TGTGCCAGCAGCCCGATTGAGGGAAAAAGATTATGGGAAGCTTTCTTT. Residues: CASSPIEGKRLWEAFF.